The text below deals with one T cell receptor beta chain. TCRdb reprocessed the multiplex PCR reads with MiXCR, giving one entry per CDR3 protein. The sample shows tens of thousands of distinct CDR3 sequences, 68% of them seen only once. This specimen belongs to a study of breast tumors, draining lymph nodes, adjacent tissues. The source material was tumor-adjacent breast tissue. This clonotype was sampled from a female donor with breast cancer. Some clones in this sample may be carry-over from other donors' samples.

The CDR3 DNA sequence: TGTGCCAGCAGCCTAGAAATCCCCTCGGTCGAGCAGTACTTC. Protein: CASSLEIPSVEQYF. J is TRBJ2-7 and V is TRBV5-5; D not certain. The CDR3 totals 14 residues. V gave up 4 bases and J gave up 6 bases, with 17 bases separating them. CDR1 is SGHKS, CDR2 YYEKEE, per germline (reference sequence).